The sequence of this T cell receptor beta chain was determined in a study of STAT3 mutations in large granular lymphocyte leukemia. Findings and limits, study-wide: Every T-cell large granular lymphocyte leukemia patient had at least one immunodominant TCR beta clonotype.

Clones were sequenced by immunoSEQ multiplex PCR, and TCRdb holds only the in-frame ones, with some missing. The profile covers roughly 29,000 clones, with over 65% appearing a single time and 25% to 35% taken by the ten largest. This clone was recorded a few times. Its antigen is undetermined. Trimming shortened V by 4 bases and J by 6 bases, and 14 bases separated the two germline ends. CDR1 is SGHAT, CDR2 FQNNGV, per germline. This CDR3 region has 14 residues. The clonotype comes from a woman aged 45-59 years with T-cell large granular lymphocyte leukemia. Some clones in this sample may be carry-over from other donors' samples. The chain is built from TRBV11-2 and TRBJ2-3; perhaps TRBD2 as D (6 bases). The sequenced sample consisted of peripheral blood mononuclear cells. The CDR3 loop reads CASSYGGRRDTQYF. CDR3 coding DNA: TGTGCCAGCAGCTACGGGGGTCGGAGGGATACGCAGTATTTT.